The 20 T cell receptor beta chains given below trace back to one sample, sequenced in a study of neurological immune-mediated disorders. TCRdb re-called the 5' RACE reads through MiXCR, storing one row per CDR3 protein. Seen here are 110,000 or so distinct CDR3 sequences, about 3.2% observed once, and the top ten hold about 1.2%. The sequenced sample consisted of PBMCs. The receptors originated from a woman under 40 with multiple sclerosis.

This clonotype was recorded a few times. V gene TRBV6-2 or TRBV6-3 combines with J gene TRBJ1-2; possible D gene TRBD1, 5 bases. V lost 8 bases to trimming and J lost 5 bases, with 24 bases between them. CDR1 and CDR2 from the germline V gene are MNHEY and SVGEGT. The CDR3 consists of 16 residues. The CDR3 nucleotides are TGTGCCAGCTCGATCCGCCGACAGACAGAGTTTTATGGCTACACCTTC. Protein sequence: CASSIRRQTEFYGYTF.

This clonotype was recorded many times. CDR3 region: CASSQGEGDISNEQFF. In DNA form, the CDR3 reads TGCGCCAGCAGCCAAGGAGAGGGTGACATATCCAATGAGCAGTTCTTC. The genes are TRBV4-3 and TRBJ2-1, with D maybe TRBD2 (5 bases). CDR3 length: 16 amino acids. CDR1 and CDR2 from the germline V gene are LGHNA and YSLEER. V was trimmed by 1 base and J by 6 bases, leaving 16 bases between them.

The rearrangement uses TRBV7-6 and TRBJ2-7; D call uncertain. The V end was cut by 0 bases, the J end by 6 bases, with 9 bases between. The CDR3 sequence is 13 residues long. CDR1 is SGHVS and CDR2 is FNYEAQ in the germline V gene. CDR3 sequence: CASSLAPLGEQYF. CDR3 nucleotide sequence: TGTGCCAGCAGCTTAGCTCCCCTGGGCGAGCAGTACTTC.

This clonotype was recorded many times. The rearrangement uses TRBV5-1 and TRBJ1-1, with a tentative D call TRBD1 (5 bases). In germline, CDR1 is SGHRS, CDR2 YFSETQ. CDR3 length equals 14 residues. V lost 1 base, J lost 3 bases, and 10 bases lay in between. CDR3 sequence (DNA): TGCGCCAGCAGCTTGTCCCTAGGGGACACTGAAGCTTTCTTT. Amino acid sequence: CASSLSLGDTEAFF.

This clonotype was picked up many times. This chain uses TRBV25-1 with TRBJ2-1; D could derive from TRBD1 or TRBD2 (5 bases each). V gave up 6 bases and J gave up 5 bases, with 11 bases separating them. The length of the CDR3 is 13 residues. CDR1 MGHDK and CDR2 SYGVNS come from the germline V gene. Here the CDR3 reads CASRGPGNNEQFF. CDR3 nucleotide sequence: TGTGCCAGCAGGGGACCCGGAAACAATGAGCAGTTCTTC.

This clonotype was recorded many times. The chain is built from TRBV12-3 or TRBV12-4 and TRBJ2-6; 7 bases map to TRBD1. The CDR3 covers 15 residues. After removal of 5 bases from V and 14 bases from J, the junction contained 15 bases not matched to a gene. For the CDR3, the DNA is TGTGCCAGCAGTCCCCGTCGGGACAGCGTCTTCATCCTGACTTTC. Its translation: CASSPRRDSVFILTF.

As to this clonotype: This may be a read error: a much more frequent sequence differs by one nucleotide. V gene TRBV20-1 combines with J gene TRBJ2-2; 10 nucleotides align to TRBD1. The CDR3 loop spans 14 amino acids. Germline loops: CDR1 DFQATT, CDR2 SNEGSKA (reference sequence). CDR3 protein: CSAVGQGLTWELFF. DNA of the CDR3: TGCAGTGCTGTGGGACAGGGGCTCACCTGGGAGCTGTTTTTT.

This clonotype was counted many times. CDR3 in DNA: TGTGCCAGCAGTTTATCGGGGGCCCCTTATCAGCCCCAGCATTTT. Translation: CASSLSGAPYQPQHF. The chain links TRBV12-3 or TRBV12-4 to TRBJ1-5, with D possibly being TRBD1 (6 bases). The V end lost 2 bases, the J end lost 5 bases, and 13 bases lay between the germline ends. The CDR3 is 15 residues long.

This clonotype was counted ten times or more. The chain joins TRBV4-3 to TRBJ2-1, with 10 bases that match TRBD2. Looked up from germline, CDR1 is LGHNA and CDR2 is YSLEER. This CDR3 region has 15 residues. V dropped 4 bases and J dropped 10; count of bases not matched to a gene: 10. For the CDR3, the DNA is TGCGCCAGCAGCCCGGGACTAGCGTTTGTCGGCGAGCAGTTCTTC. It encodes CASSPGLAFVGEQFF.

Many counts were recorded for this clonotype. This chain's CDR3 is CASSPISGSSYNEQFF. The CDR3 DNA follows: TGTGCCAGCAGCCCCATTAGCGGGAGCTCGTACAATGAGCAGTTCTTC. The chain recombines TRBV7-6 with TRBJ2-1; the match to TRBD2 covers 9 bases. With 5 bases clipped from V and 4 bases from J, the junction kept 9 bases outside the gene matches. The CDR3 loop spans 16 amino acids. Germline V gives CDR1 SGHVS, CDR2 FNYEAQ.

This clonotype was detected ten times or more. The rearrangement links TRBV7-8 to TRBJ2-5, with D perhaps assigned TRBD1 or TRBD2 (6 bases each). The ends were cut back, 3 bases at V and 4 bases at J, with 18 bases in the middle. The CDR3 contains 16 residues. The germline V gene has CDR1 SGHVS and CDR2 FQNEAQ. The CDR3 coding sequence is TGTGCCAGCAGCTTTAGGGACATCTGGAGGGGAGAGACCCAGTACTTC. This translates into CASSFRDIWRGETQYF. Complete variable domain (other parts from reference TRBV7-8 and TRBJ2-5): GAGVSQSPRYKVAKRGQDVALRCDPISGHVSLFWYQQALGQGPEFLTYFQNEAQLDKSGLPSDRFFAERPEGSVSTLKIQRTQQEDSAVYLCASSFRDIWRGETQYFGPGTRLLVL.

At least ten counts were recorded for this clonotype. The rearrangement links TRBV7-2 to TRBJ1-2; no clear D gene. This CDR3 is built from 12 residues. Germline lookup yields CDR1 SGHTA and CDR2 FQGNSA. The V gene lost 3 bases and the J gene lost 10 bases, with 12 bases spanning the gap. The chain's CDR3 is CASSFMEAVYTF. The CDR3 bases are TGTGCCAGCAGCTTTATGGAGGCGGTCTACACCTTC.

This clonotype was observed many times. V usage is TRBV25-1 and J usage is TRBJ1-1; D gene uncertain. Germline loops: CDR1 MGHDK, CDR2 SYGVNS. This CDR3 has 16 amino acids. Trimming removed 1 base from V and 3 bases from J, with 15 bases in between. The CDR3 DNA reads as TGTGCCAGCAGTGAATTGTCGGGAAGGCAGGACACTGAAGCTTTCTTT. It encodes CASSELSGRQDTEAFF.

There are many counts of this clonotype. The chain has TRBV5-1 and TRBJ1-2; no reliable D call. The CDR3 is 15 amino acids. Germline V gene data show CDR1 as SGHRS and CDR2 as YFSETQ. Trimming took off 1 base at V and 2 bases at J, with 12 bases between the two ends. In nucleotides, the CDR3 is TGCGCCAGCAGCTTGTCAAGTAAGCTAAACTATGGCTACACCTTC. Translation: CASSLSSKLNYGYTF.

This clonotype was observed many times. The genes are TRBV7-2 and TRBJ2-3; D possibly corresponds to TRBD2 (7 bases). Germline loops: CDR1 SGHTA, CDR2 FQGNSA. V gave up 4 bases and J gave up 0 bases, with 20 bases separating them. CDR3 length equals 18 residues. The CDR3 region is CASSSNWWGGGSTDTQYF. The CDR3 bases are TGTGCCAGCAGCTCCAATTGGTGGGGGGGCGGGAGCACAGATACGCAGTATTTT. Variable domain in full (rest from reference TRBV7-2 and TRBJ2-3): GAGVSQSPSNKVTEKGKDVELRCDPISGHTALYWYRQSLGQGLEFLIYFQGNSAPDKSGLPSDRFSAERTGGSVSTLTIQRTQQEDSAVYLCASSSNWWGGGSTDTQYFGPGTRLTVL.

This clonotype was recorded at least ten times. The V and J genes are TRBV25-1 and TRBJ1-6; possibly TRBD1 for D (5 bases). CDR1 is MGHDK and CDR2 is SYGVNS in the germline V gene. V was cut by 3 bases and J by 1 base, with 10 bases left in between. CDR3 length: 16 amino acids. The CDR3 coding sequence is TGTGCCAGCAGTGATTCCGGGGGTTCCTATAATTCACCCCTCCACTTT. Protein: CASSDSGGSYNSPLHF.

Ten or more counts support this clonotype. The genes are TRBV5-1 and TRBJ1-1, with 9 bases aligning to TRBD1. The CDR3 loop spans 12 amino acids. With V trimmed by 7 bases and J by 5 bases, 3 bases remained unmatched. Germline CDR1 and CDR2: SGHRS and YFSETQ. This chain's CDR3 is CASRDRATEAFF. In nucleotides, the CDR3 is TGCGCCAGCCGGGACAGGGCTACTGAAGCTTTCTTT.

This clonotype appeared many times. The rearrangement links TRBV7-2 to TRBJ1-2; D is ambiguous. Germline V gives CDR1 SGHTA, CDR2 FQGNSA. V shed 2 bases and J shed 1 base, with 8 bases lying between them. The CDR3 sequence is 14 residues long. The CDR3 DNA reads TGTGCCAGCAGCTTAATGCCGGTTAACTATGGCTACACCTTC. Translating it yields CASSLMPVNYGYTF.

This clonotype was seen at least ten times. The chain is built from TRBV6-1 and TRBJ2-7, with D tentatively TRBD1 (6 bases). The germline CDR1 and CDR2 sequences are MNHNS and SASEGT. The V and J ends lost 6 bases and 6 bases respectively, with 18 bases between them. CDR3 length equals 14 residues. The CDR3 bases are TGTGCCAGCAGGAACATCAGGGGAGATGGCGAGCAGTACTTC. Translation: CASRNIRGDGEQYF.

This clonotype was seen many times. The chain recombines TRBV20-1 with TRBJ2-5; D remains ambiguous. CDR3 size: 11 residues. From germline, CDR1 is DFQATT and CDR2 SNEGSKA (reference sequence). Trimming cost V 3 bases and J 4 bases, with 6 bases left between them. The CDR3 sequence is CSASNGETQYF. DNA of the CDR3: TGCAGTGCTAGTAATGGAGAGACCCAGTACTTC.